Listed below are T cell receptor beta chains from one sample, sequenced in a study of human T cells and chemical hapten exposure. TCRdb reanalysed the RACE reads using MiXCR and keeps one entry per CDR3 protein. The table has about 49,000 distinct CDR3 sequences, approximately 9.1% seen once; the top ten hold less than 5%. The specimen comprised whole blood, sampled in connection with sensitization to the hapten diphenylcyclopropenone (DPC). Receptors originate from a woman between 50 and 59 years old with alopecia areata. Some clones in this sample may be carry-over from other donors' samples. The CDR3 runs from the conserved cysteine through the conserved F or W. Fields, in order: D gene, J gene, V gene, clone size, CDR3 DNA, CDR3 protein. A D gene is named only where the DNA matches it firmly. Size is stated as once, few or many counts, or a class when the clone is expanded.

D: -; J: TRBJ1-2; V: TRBV27; size: many; DNA: TGTGCCAGCAGTTTATCGCGACGGAACTATGGCTACACCTTC; CDR3: CASSLSRRNYGYTF
D: TRBD2; J: TRBJ2-3; V: TRBV20-1; size: many; DNA: TGCAGTGCTAGGTCGGCGGGAGGCGGCTCAGATACGCAGTATTTT; CDR3: CSARSAGGGSDTQYF
D: -; J: TRBJ2-3; V: TRBV20-1; size: many; DNA: TGCAGTGGGGGGCCGAGAGGGGGCACAGATACGCAGTATTTT; CDR3: CSGGPRGGTDTQYF
D: -; J: TRBJ2-3; V: TRBV20-1; size: few; DNA: TGCAGTGCTCGATGGCGGCAGAGCACAGATACGCAGTATTTT; CDR3: CSARWRQSTDTQYF
D: -; J: TRBJ2-1; V: TRBV18; size: many; DNA: TGTGCCAGCTCCTCGAGGGGGGGCGAGGATGAGCAGTTCTTC; CDR3: CASSSRGGEDEQFF
D: TRBD1; J: TRBJ2-7; V: TRBV7-2; size: many; DNA: TGTGCCAGCAGTTTATGGGGACAGGGCGAATACGAGCAGTACTTC; CDR3: CASSLWGQGEYEQYF
D: -; J: TRBJ2-7; V: TRBV5-4; size: many; DNA: TGTGCCAGCAGCCTCCTGGACGAGCAGTACTTC; CDR3: CASSLLDEQYF
D: -; J: TRBJ2-1; V: TRBV7-2; size: many; DNA: TGTGCCAGCAGCTTAGCCGGCCACAATGAGCAGTTCTTC; CDR3: CASSLAGHNEQFF
D: -; J: TRBJ1-6; V: TRBV15; size: many; DNA: TGTGCCACCAGCAGAGCAGTCGATAATTCACCCCTCCACTTT; CDR3: CATSRAVDNSPLHF
D: TRBD2; J: TRBJ2-6; V: TRBV20-1; size: many; DNA: TGCAGTGCTCGATCAGCGGGGGCCCTTAGGGCCAACGTCCTGACTTTC; CDR3: CSARSAGALRANVLTF
D: TRBD1; J: TRBJ1-1; V: TRBV24-1; size: few; DNA: TGTGCCACCAGGGGACAGGGTGACACTGAAGCTTTCTTT; CDR3: CATRGQGDTEAFF
D: -; J: TRBJ1-4; V: TRBV16; size: many; DNA: TGTGCCAGCAGCCAATCAAGACAGCCTAATGAAAAACTGTTTTTT; CDR3: CASSQSRQPNEKLFF
D: -; J: TRBJ1-5; V: TRBV27; size: many; DNA: TGTGCCAGCAGAAGGAGTGGTGATCAGCCCCAGCATTTT; CDR3: CASRRSGDQPQHF
D: TRBD1; J: TRBJ1-1; V: TRBV25-1; size: many; DNA: TGTGCCAGCAGCCCGACAGGGCGGACTGAAGCTTTCTTT; CDR3: CASSPTGRTEAFF
D: TRBD2; J: TRBJ2-5; V: TRBV10-3; size: many; DNA: TGTGCCATCAGTTCCGGGGGGTCCCAAGAGACCCAGTACTTC; CDR3: CAISSGGSQETQYF